The rows below give T cell receptor beta chains drawn from one sample of a study of CD8 T cells in ankylosing spondylitis. TCRdb itself ran the 5' RACE reads through MiXCR, one entry per CDR3 protein. The sample yields under 950,000 distinct CDR3 sequences, under 20% seen once. The material sequenced was blood, either unsorted or a sorted T cell fraction (not recorded which). These receptor sequences come from a male donor with ankylosing spondylitis. Both conserved end residues are trimmed from each CDR3. Each record gives: V gene, J gene, CDR3 protein.

v_gene: TRBV6-1
j_gene: TRBJ1-6
CDR3aa: ASSRTSLNSPLH

v_gene: TRBV4-3
j_gene: TRBJ2-1
CDR3aa: ASSQDHGIGYNEQF

v_gene: TRBV27
j_gene: TRBJ2-2
CDR3aa: ASSLSGVGPTGELF

v_gene: TRBV11-2
j_gene: TRBJ2-1
CDR3aa: ASSRTSGSYEQF

v_gene: TRBV6-2/TRBV6-3
j_gene: TRBJ1-2
CDR3aa: ASSTGLDYGYT

v_gene: TRBV11-2
j_gene: TRBJ1-2
CDR3aa: ASGSRLHGYT

v_gene: TRBV5-1
j_gene: TRBJ1-6
CDR3aa: ASSDGQGRTLH

v_gene: TRBV30
j_gene: TRBJ2-2
CDR3aa: AWTGGPGELF

v_gene: TRBV20-1
j_gene: TRBJ2-1
CDR3aa: SARTSGRGYNEQF

v_gene: TRBV29-1
j_gene: TRBJ2-7
CDR3aa: SVRAGQSSYEQY

v_gene: TRBV7-9
j_gene: TRBJ1-1
CDR3aa: ASSGQTPNTEAF

v_gene: TRBV12-5
j_gene: TRBJ2-2
CDR3aa: ASGSVSGELF

v_gene: TRBV6-2/TRBV6-3
j_gene: TRBJ1-2
CDR3aa: ASSRRGQGNDGYT

v_gene: TRBV5-1
j_gene: TRBJ2-1
CDR3aa: ASSGPGTSGAEQF

v_gene: TRBV7-3
j_gene: TRBJ2-1
CDR3aa: ASSLTGPVKGRYNEQF

v_gene: TRBV7-2
j_gene: TRBJ2-1
CDR3aa: ASSPGQASYNEQF

v_gene: TRBV5-6
j_gene: TRBJ2-3
CDR3aa: ASSFRERGGTDTQY

v_gene: TRBV2
j_gene: TRBJ2-2
CDR3aa: ASTRSRGSGELF

v_gene: TRBV10-3
j_gene: TRBJ2-1
CDR3aa: AISESSPGLAELYNEQF

v_gene: TRBV9
j_gene: TRBJ2-1
CDR3aa: ASSVGTTSYNEQF

v_gene: TRBV20-1
j_gene: TRBJ2-7
CDR3aa: SAREGTGNEQY

v_gene: TRBV4-2
j_gene: TRBJ1-3
CDR3aa: ASSLFSGAAGGSGNTIY

v_gene: TRBV11-3
j_gene: TRBJ1-4
CDR3aa: ASSPSGGLSESLF

v_gene: TRBV6-5
j_gene: TRBJ1-6
CDR3aa: ASSYGRTGTGSPLH

v_gene: TRBV2
j_gene: TRBJ2-7
CDR3aa: ASSRSQGGHYEQY

v_gene: TRBV4-3
j_gene: TRBJ2-5
CDR3aa: ASSQEGRIQETQY

v_gene: TRBV24-1
j_gene: TRBJ2-5
CDR3aa: ATSDTGGPQETQY

v_gene: TRBV28
j_gene: TRBJ2-2
CDR3aa: AESDVNTGELF

v_gene: TRBV6-6
j_gene: TRBJ2-1
CDR3aa: ASSYEGVGQF

v_gene: TRBV25-1
j_gene: TRBJ1-2
CDR3aa: ASEQPGQGIGYT

v_gene: TRBV10-3
j_gene: TRBJ2-7
CDR3aa: AIRGGDSYEQY

v_gene: TRBV6-1
j_gene: TRBJ1-2
CDR3aa: ASSRRKELYYGYT

v_gene: TRBV5-1
j_gene: TRBJ2-5
CDR3aa: ASSLRGYQETQY

v_gene: TRBV6-1
j_gene: TRBJ2-2
CDR3aa: AIPAGPNTGELF

v_gene: TRBV6-1
j_gene: TRBJ2-2
CDR3aa: ASSPGQGGNTGELF

v_gene: TRBV7-9
j_gene: TRBJ1-1
CDR3aa: ASSLGEMTGENTEAF

v_gene: TRBV7-9
j_gene: TRBJ2-7
CDR3aa: ASSKDRPTYEQY